This TCR beta chain emerged from a study of cytomegalovirus exposure and HLA in healthy donors. Findings of the study overall: Within an earlier analysis, most TCR beta V segments proved productive either about 90% or about 30% of the time. Some public TCRs appeared in many individuals, while most sequences were rare. After further analysis at a later stage, under 20,000 TCR beta sequences were associated with HLA alleles at 0.05 false discovery rate.

V was clipped by 2 bases and J by 2 bases, with 9 bases between them. The CDR3 loop spans 14 amino acids. Germline V gene sequence: CDR1 SGHRS, CDR2 YFSETQ. Primers included in the PCR were 60 Vbeta and 13 Jbeta primers. TCRdb keeps only in-frame clones here, not all; method: immunoSEQ multiplex PCR. The profile shows about 160,000 clones, 80% of them singletons. About this clone: Its antigen is unidentified.

The rearrangement links TRBV5-1 to TRBJ2-3, with unresolved D. The sequencing input was PBMCs. This receptor was obtained from a man aged 25-45 years in good health and CMV-seronegative. The CDR3 nucleotides read TGCGCCAGCAGCTTCGGAGAAACCACAGATACGCAGTATTTT. Its protein product is CASSFGETTDTQYF.